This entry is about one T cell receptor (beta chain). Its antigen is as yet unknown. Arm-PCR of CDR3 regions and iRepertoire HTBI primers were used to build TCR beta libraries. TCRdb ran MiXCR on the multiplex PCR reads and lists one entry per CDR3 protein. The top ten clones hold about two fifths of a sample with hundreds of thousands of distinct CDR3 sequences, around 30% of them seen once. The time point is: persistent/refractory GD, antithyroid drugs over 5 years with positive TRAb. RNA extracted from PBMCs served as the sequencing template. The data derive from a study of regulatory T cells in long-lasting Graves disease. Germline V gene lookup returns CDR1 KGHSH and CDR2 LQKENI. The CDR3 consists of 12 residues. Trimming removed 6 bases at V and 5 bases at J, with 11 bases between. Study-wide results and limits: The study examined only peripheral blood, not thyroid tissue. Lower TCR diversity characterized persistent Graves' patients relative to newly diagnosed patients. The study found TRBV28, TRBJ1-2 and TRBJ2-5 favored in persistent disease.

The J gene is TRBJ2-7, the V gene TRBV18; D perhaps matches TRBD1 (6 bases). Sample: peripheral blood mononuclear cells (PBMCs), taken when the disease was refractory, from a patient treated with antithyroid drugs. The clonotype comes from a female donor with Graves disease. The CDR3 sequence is CASSPRGDEQYF. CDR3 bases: TGTGCCAGCTCCCCCAGGGGCGACGAGCAGTACTTC.